This T cell receptor beta chain was captured in a study of T cell changes during pregnancy in multiple sclerosis. Using immunoSEQ multiplex PCR, the repertoire was profiled, and TCRdb retains in-frame clones only, with some absent. The sample gives around 80,000 clones, nearly 95% of which show up once; roughly 0.93% is in the top ten. V gave up 3 bases and J gave up 2 bases; unmatched junction bases: 10. Germline V CDR1 and CDR2: SGHTS, YDEGEE. The CDR3 extends over 16 amino acids. Source: peripheral blood, taken in the second trimester of pregnancy. This TCR came from a female donor in good health, enrolled as a control in a pregnancy study. The rearrangement links TRBV5-8 to TRBJ2-7; 8 nucleotides align to TRBD2. The chain's CDR3 is CASSWTAGVGTYEQYF. CDR3 nucleotide sequence: TGTGCCAGCAGCTGGACAGCGGGAGTTGGGACCTACGAGCAGTACTTC.